This entry lists 9 T cell receptor beta chains sequenced from one sample in a study of cytotoxic CD8 clonotypes in ibrutinib-treated CLL. Only in-frame clones appear in the TCRdb table, and some are missing; sequencing was by immunoSEQ multiplex PCR. This table has around 310,000 clones, roughly 80% appearing once. This specimen consisted of PBMCs, obtained before ibrutinib treatment. These receptors were collected from a human donor with chronic lymphocytic leukemia.

This chain links TRBV5-1 with TRBJ2-2, with D tentatively TRBD1 (6 bases). V shed 3 bases and J shed 3 bases, with 6 bases lying between them. This CDR3 region has 13 residues. Germline V CDR1 and CDR2: SGHRS, YFSETQ. CDR3 DNA sequence: TGCGCCAGCAGCTGGACAGACACCGGGGAGCTGTTTTTT. It codes for CASSWTDTGELFF.

The chain recombines TRBV4-3 with TRBJ2-2; perhaps TRBD1 as D (5 bases). This CDR3 has 16 amino acids. Germline V gene sequence: CDR1 LGHNA, CDR2 YSLEER. V lost 3 bases and J 0 bases, leaving 11 bases between the germline ends. CDR3 in amino acids: CASSQRTSPNTGELFF. The CDR3 DNA is TGCGCCAGCAGCCAGCGGACAAGCCCGAACACCGGGGAGCTGTTTTTT.

The chain carries TRBV2 and TRBJ2-1, with 9 positions matching TRBD2. From germline, CDR1 is SNHLY and CDR2 FYNNEI. The length of the CDR3 is 16 residues. V dropped 6 bases and J dropped 1; count of bases not matched to a gene: 7. The CDR3 is CASRGRREGSYNEQFF. CDR3 coding DNA: TGTGCCAGCAGAGGTCGGCGGGAGGGGTCCTACAATGAGCAGTTCTTC.

V usage is TRBV7-9 and J usage is TRBJ1-1; D remains unclear. Trimming cost V 1 base and J 7 bases, with 7 bases left between them. The CDR3 is 12 residues long. CDR1 SEHNR and CDR2 FQNEAQ come from the germline V gene (reference sequence). The CDR3 region is CASSLGWNEAFF. CDR3 DNA: TGTGCCAGCAGCTTAGGATGGAATGAAGCTTTCTTT.

This chain joins TRBV5-4 and TRBJ2-1; weak D call: TRBD2 (6 bases). Germline values: CDR1 SGHNT, CDR2 YYREEE (reference sequence). Trimming stripped 4 bases from V and 6 bases from J, with 11 bases between. This CDR3 region has 13 residues. CDR3 in DNA: TGTGCCAGCAGCCCGACTAGTGCCAATGAGCAGTTCTTC. Amino acid sequence: CASSPTSANEQFF.

This clone occurred once. The chain joins TRBV5-1 to TRBJ1-2, with D perhaps matching TRBD1 (6 bases). The germline V and J ends were trimmed by 0 bases and 2 bases, with 8 bases remaining between them. CDR3 length equals 14 residues. The V gene's germline CDR1 is SGHRS and CDR2 YFSETQ. The CDR3, as DNA: TGCGCCAGCAGCTTGGGGACAGAGAACTATGGCTACACCTTC. Translated: CASSLGTENYGYTF. Using reference TRBV5-1 and TRBJ1-2 for the parts outside the CDR3, the full variable domain is KAGVTQTPRYLIKTRGQQVTLSCSPISGHRSVSWYQQTPGQGLQFLFEYFSETQRNKGNFPGRFSGRQFSNSRSEMNVSTLELGDSALYLCASSLGTENYGYTFGSGTRLTVV.

CDR3 in DNA: TGTGCCAGCAGCTTAGCCAGGGATGGGCAGCCCCAGCATTTT. This sequence encodes CASSLARDGQPQHF. This sequence joins TRBV7-6 and TRBJ1-5, with D perhaps matching TRBD1 (5 bases). Trimming pared 0 bases from V and 7 bases from J, leaving 10 bases between. This CDR3 spans 14 amino acids. Germline V gene lookup returns CDR1 SGHVS and CDR2 FNYEAQ.

The V call is TRBV4-2, the J call TRBJ2-2, with a weak D call TRBD2 (6 bases). The V end was cut by 4 bases, the J end by 1 base, with 13 bases between. This CDR3 has 16 residues. Germline assignment: CDR1 LGHNA and CDR2 YNFKEQ. CDR3 nucleotides: TGTGCCAGCAGCCGAAAAAGCGGGCAGAACACCGGGGAGCTGTTTTTT. This gives the protein CASSRKSGQNTGELFF.

The chain has TRBV30 and TRBJ2-1; D gene uncertain. The CDR3 has 15 amino acids. In germline, CDR1 is GTSNPN, CDR2 SVGIG (reference sequence). Trimming stripped 0 bases from V and 0 bases from J, with 9 bases between. The CDR3 DNA follows: TGTGCCTGGAGTGTACGCCGCGGCTCCTACAATGAGCAGTTCTTC. The encoded protein is CAWSVRRGSYNEQFF. Full variable domain (remainder filled in from reference TRBV30 and TRBJ2-1): SQTIHQWPATLVQPVGSPLSLECTVEGTSNPNLYWYRQAAGRGLQLLFYSVGIGQISSEVPQNLSASRPQDRQFILSSKKLLLSDSGFYLCAWSVRRGSYNEQFFGPGTRLTVL.